This entry features one TCR beta chain sequence. Cohort assignment relied on participant-reported clinical history. The source of the sample is a study of blood T cell repertoires in COVID-19. As for the study in general: In each case, the material was cDNA or gDNA derived from T cells, B-cell-depleted T cells, or PBMCs.

Per the study methods: For nucleated cells, counts were estimated from reference gene primer amplification. Profiling relied on immunoSEQ multiplex PCR, and the TCRdb table lists in-frame clones only, not all of them. V and J calls and clone size follow that table, whereas D and trimming were derived from the DNA. The sample has hundreds of thousands of clones, about 90% seen once. The CDR3 sequence is 15 residues long. Germline CDR1 and CDR2: LGHDT and YNNKEL (reference sequence). V lost 0 bases to trimming and J lost 5 bases; unmatched junction nucleotides: 5. This rearrangement joins TRBV3-1 (or the pseudogene TRBV3-2) to TRBJ2-5; 8 nucleotides align to TRBD2. Material: PBMCs or T cells enriched from blood (not recorded which). The sequence derives from a woman aged 25 to 39 who had recovered from COVID-19. The CDR3 DNA follows: TGTGCCAGCAGCCAAGATGGGGCGGGAGGTGAGACCCAGTACTTC. It specifies CASSQDGAGGETQYF.